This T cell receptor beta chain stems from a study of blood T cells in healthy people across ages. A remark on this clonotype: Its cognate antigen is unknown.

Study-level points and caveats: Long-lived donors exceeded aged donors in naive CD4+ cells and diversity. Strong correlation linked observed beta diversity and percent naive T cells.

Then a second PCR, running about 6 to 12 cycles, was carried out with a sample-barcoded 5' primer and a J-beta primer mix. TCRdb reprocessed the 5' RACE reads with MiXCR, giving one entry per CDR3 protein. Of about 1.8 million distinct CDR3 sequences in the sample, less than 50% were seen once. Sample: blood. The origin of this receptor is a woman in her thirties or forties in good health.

The CDR3 here is CAISERGGDTEAFF. The CDR3 bases are TGTGCCATCAGTGAGAGAGGTGGAGACACTGAAGCTTTCTTT. V gene TRBV10-3 combines with J gene TRBJ1-1; D is ambiguous. With 2 bases removed from V and 3 bases from J, the gap between germline ends came to 10 bases. This CDR3 spans 14 amino acids. From germline, CDR1 is ENHRY and CDR2 SYGVKD.